This T cell receptor beta chain comes out of a study of cytomegalovirus exposure and HLA in healthy donors. Study-level results: The later analysis indicated that the majority of CMV-associated TCR beta chains appeared HLA-restricted.

A multiplex PCR was run with 60 Vbeta primers and 13 Jbeta primers. The method was immunoSEQ multiplex PCR; TCRdb's version includes in-frame clones alone and lacks a portion of them. The sample lists about 190,000 clones, around 83% occurring once. This CDR3 comprises 15 residues. Trimming removed 5 bases from V and 5 bases from J; junction bases left unmatched: 7. Germline V gene data show CDR1 as SGHTA and CDR2 as FQGNSA. Notes on this clone: Its specificity is not known.

The sequenced sample consisted of PBMCs. The chain combines TRBV7-2 with TRBJ2-1; TRBD1 matches 9 bases. The receptor was isolated from a woman under 30 in good health and CMV-seronegative. CDR3 DNA sequence: TGTGCCAGCAGCCGGGGACAGGGAGTCCACAATGAGCAGTTCTTC. As protein: CASSRGQGVHNEQFF. Full variable domain (missing parts from reference TRBV7-2 and TRBJ2-1): GAGVSQSPSNKVTEKGKDVELRCDPISGHTALYWYRQSLGQGLEFLIYFQGNSAPDKSGLPSDRFSAERTGGSVSTLTIQRTQQEDSAVYLCASSRGQGVHNEQFFGPGTRLTVL.